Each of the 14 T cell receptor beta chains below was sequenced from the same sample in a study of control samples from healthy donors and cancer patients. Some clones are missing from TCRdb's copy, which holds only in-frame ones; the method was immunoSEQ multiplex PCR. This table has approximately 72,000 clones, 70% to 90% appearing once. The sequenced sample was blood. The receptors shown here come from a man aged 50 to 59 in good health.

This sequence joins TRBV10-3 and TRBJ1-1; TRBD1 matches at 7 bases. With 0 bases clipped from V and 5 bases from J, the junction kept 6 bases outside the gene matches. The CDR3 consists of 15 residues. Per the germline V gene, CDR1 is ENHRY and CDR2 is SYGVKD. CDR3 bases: TGTGCCATCAGTGAGTCTAGGCAGGGGGTTACTGAAGCTTTCTTT. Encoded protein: CAISESRQGVTEAFF.

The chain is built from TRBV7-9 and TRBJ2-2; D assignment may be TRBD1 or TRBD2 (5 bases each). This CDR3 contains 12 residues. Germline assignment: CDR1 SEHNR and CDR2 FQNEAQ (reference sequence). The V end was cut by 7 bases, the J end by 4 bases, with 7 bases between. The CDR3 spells CASKRGTGELFF. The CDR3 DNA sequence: TGTGCCAGCAAGAGGGGCACCGGGGAGCTGTTTTTT. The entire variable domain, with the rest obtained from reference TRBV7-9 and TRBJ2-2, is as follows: DTGVSQNPRHKITKRGQNVTFRCDPISEHNRLYWYRQTLGQGPEFLTYFQNEAQLEKSRLLSDRFSAERPKGSFSTLEIQRTEQGDSAMYLCASKRGTGELFFGEGSRLTVL.

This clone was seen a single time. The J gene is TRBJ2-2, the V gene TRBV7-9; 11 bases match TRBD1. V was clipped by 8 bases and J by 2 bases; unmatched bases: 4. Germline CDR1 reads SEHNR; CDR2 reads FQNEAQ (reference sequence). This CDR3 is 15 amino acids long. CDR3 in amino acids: CASLGTGGNTGELFF. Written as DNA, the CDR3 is TGTGCCAGCTTGGGGACAGGGGGAAACACCGGGGAGCTGTTTTTT. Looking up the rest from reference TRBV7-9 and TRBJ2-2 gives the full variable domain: DTGVSQNPRHKITKRGQNVTFRCDPISEHNRLYWYRQTLGQGPEFLTYFQNEAQLEKSRLLSDRFSAERPKGSFSTLEIQRTEQGDSAMYLCASLGTGGNTGELFFGEGSRLTVL.

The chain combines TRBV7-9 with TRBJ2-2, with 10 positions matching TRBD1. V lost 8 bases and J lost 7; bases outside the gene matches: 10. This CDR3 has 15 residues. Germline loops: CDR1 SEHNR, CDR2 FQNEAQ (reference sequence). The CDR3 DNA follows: TGTGCCAGCCCCCAGGGACAGGGGAATGACGGGGAGCTGTTTTTT. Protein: CASPQGQGNDGELFF. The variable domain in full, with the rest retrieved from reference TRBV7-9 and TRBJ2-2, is DTGVSQNPRHKITKRGQNVTFRCDPISEHNRLYWYRQTLGQGPEFLTYFQNEAQLEKSRLLSDRFSAERPKGSFSTLEIQRTEQGDSAMYLCASPQGQGNDGELFFGEGSRLTVL.

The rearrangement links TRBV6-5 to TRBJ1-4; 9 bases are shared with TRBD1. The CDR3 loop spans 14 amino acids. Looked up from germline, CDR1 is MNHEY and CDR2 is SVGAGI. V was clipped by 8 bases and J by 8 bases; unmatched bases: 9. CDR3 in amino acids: CASSPLTGGEKLFF. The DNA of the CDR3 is TGTGCCAGCTCCCCTTTGACAGGGGGGGAAAAACTGTTTTTT.

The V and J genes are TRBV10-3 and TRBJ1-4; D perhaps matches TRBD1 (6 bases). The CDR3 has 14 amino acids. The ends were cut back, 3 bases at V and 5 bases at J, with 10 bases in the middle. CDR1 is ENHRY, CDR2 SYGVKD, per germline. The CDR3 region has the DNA TGTGCCATCAGTGACGGGGGGGCCAATGAAAAACTGTTTTTT. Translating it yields CAISDGGANEKLFF.

CDR3 nucleotide sequence: TGCGCCAGCAGCTTGGGGGGAGGACAGGGTAATCCGAACACTGAAGCTTTCTTT. Translating gives CASSLGGGQGNPNTEAFF. This chain uses TRBV5-1 with TRBJ1-1; TRBD1 agrees at 8 bases. The CDR3 length is 18 residues. V trimming: 0 bases; J trimming: 1 base; junction bases outside the gene matches: 11. The germline CDR1 and CDR2 sequences are SGHRS and YFSETQ.

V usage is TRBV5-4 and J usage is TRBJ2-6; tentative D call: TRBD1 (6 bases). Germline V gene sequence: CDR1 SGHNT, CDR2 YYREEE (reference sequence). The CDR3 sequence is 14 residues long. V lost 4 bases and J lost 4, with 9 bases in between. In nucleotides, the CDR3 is TGTGCCAGCAGCCAGGGGTCCGGGGCCAACGTCCTGACTTTC. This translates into CASSQGSGANVLTF.

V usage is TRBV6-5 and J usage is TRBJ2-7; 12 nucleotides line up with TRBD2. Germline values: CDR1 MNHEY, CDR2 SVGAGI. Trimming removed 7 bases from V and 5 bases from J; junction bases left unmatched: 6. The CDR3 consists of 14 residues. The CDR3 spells CASKASGGAHEQYF. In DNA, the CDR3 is TGTGCCAGCAAGGCTAGCGGGGGGGCCCACGAGCAGTACTTC.

The CDR3 spells CASSLFGSSYNSPLHF. DNA for the CDR3: TGTGCCAGCAGTTTGTTTGGGAGCTCCTATAATTCACCCCTCCACTTT. V gene TRBV27 combines with J gene TRBJ1-6; D ambiguous. V was cut by 3 bases and J by 0 bases, with 9 bases left in between. The CDR3 has 16 amino acids. Germline V gene sequence: CDR1 MNHEY, CDR2 SMNVEV (reference sequence).

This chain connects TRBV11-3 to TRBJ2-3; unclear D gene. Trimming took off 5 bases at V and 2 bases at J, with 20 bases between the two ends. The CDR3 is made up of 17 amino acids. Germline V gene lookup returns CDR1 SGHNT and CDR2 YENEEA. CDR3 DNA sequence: TGTGCCAGCAGCCCCAAGCCGACTGTGGACGTCACAGATACGCAGTATTTT. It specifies CASSPKPTVDVTDTQYF.

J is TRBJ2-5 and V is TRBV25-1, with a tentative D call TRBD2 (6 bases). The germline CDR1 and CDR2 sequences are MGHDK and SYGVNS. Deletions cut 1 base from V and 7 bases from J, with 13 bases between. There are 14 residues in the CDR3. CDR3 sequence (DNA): TGTGCCAGCAGTGAATGGGGGGACGGCGGGACCCAGTACTTC. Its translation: CASSEWGDGGTQYF.

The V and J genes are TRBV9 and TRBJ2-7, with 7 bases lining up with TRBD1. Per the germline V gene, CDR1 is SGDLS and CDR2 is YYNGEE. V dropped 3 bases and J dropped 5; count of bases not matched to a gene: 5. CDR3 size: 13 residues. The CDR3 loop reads CASSATGTDEQYF. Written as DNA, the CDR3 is TGTGCCAGCAGCGCGACAGGGACCGACGAGCAGTACTTC.

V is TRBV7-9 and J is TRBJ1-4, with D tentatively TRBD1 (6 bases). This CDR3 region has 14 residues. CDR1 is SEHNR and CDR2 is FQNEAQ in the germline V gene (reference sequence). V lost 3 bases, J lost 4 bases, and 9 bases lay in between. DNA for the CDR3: TGTGCCAGCAGCTTCGGACAGATTAATGAAAAACTGTTTTTT. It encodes CASSFGQINEKLFF.